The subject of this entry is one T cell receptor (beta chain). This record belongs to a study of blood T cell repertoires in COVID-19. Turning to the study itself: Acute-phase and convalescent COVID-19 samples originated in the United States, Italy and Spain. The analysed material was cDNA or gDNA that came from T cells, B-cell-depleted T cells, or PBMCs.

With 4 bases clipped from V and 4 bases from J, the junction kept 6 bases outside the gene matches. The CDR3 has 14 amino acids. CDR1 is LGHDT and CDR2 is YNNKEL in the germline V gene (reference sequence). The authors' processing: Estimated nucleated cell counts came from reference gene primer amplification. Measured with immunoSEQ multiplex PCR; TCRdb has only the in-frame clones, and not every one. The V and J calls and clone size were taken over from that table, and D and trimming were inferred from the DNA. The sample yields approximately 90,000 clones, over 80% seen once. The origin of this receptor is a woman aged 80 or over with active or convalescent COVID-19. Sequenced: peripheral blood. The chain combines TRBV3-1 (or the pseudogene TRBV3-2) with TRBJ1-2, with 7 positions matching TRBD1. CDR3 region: CASSPATGSYGYTF. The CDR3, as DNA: TGTGCCAGCAGCCCGGCGACAGGGTCCTATGGCTACACCTTC.